Presented here are 5 T cell receptor beta chains from one specimen sequenced in a study of identical twins. MiXCR, run by TCRdb on the 5' RACE reads, gives a single entry per CDR3 protein. The sample consists of 1.5 million to 2 million distinct CDR3 sequences, roughly 35% of them appearing once. The source material was cord blood. These receptor sequences come from a newborn girl in good health.

This chain uses TRBV2 with TRBJ2-7, with D possibly TRBD2 on 6 matching bases. Germline values: CDR1 SNHLY, CDR2 FYNNEI. This CDR3 comprises 15 residues. The ends were cut back, 8 bases at V and 5 bases at J, with 22 bases in the middle. The CDR3, as DNA: TGTGCCAGCGGACCCGGGAGATCCCTTTTGCACGAGCAGTACTTC. Translated: CASGPGRSLLHEQYF.

The rearrangement uses TRBV14 and TRBJ2-2, with D possibly being TRBD1 (6 bases). V lost 4 bases to trimming and J lost 6 bases, with 24 bases between them. Germline CDR1 and CDR2: SGHDN and FVKESK. This CDR3 has 18 residues. CDR3 loop: CASSRLGRMRDNPGELFF. The CDR3 nucleotides are TGTGCCAGCAGCCGTTTGGGCCGAATGAGGGACAACCCCGGGGAGCTGTTTTTT.

The chain joins TRBV7-9 to TRBJ2-5; no clear D gene. This CDR3 has 16 amino acids. The V gene's germline CDR1 is SEHNR and CDR2 FQNEAQ (reference sequence). V gave up 5 bases and J gave up 1 base, with 17 bases separating them. The CDR3 DNA is TGTGCCAGCAGCCTGAAGAGGCAGATTCTCCAAGAGACCCAGTACTTC. This encodes CASSLKRQILQETQYF.

In this sample, this clonotype turned up a few times. The chain combines TRBV12-3 or TRBV12-4 with TRBJ2-3, with 7 bases lining up with TRBD1. The CDR3 contains 14 residues. Trimming at V came to 6 bases and at J to 4 bases, leaving 7 bases not matched to a gene. CDR3 protein: CASRTGAPPDTQYF. The CDR3 DNA reads as TGTGCCAGCAGAACAGGGGCCCCGCCAGATACGCAGTATTTT.

This clonotype was recorded a few times. V usage is TRBV28 and J usage is TRBJ2-5; D unresolved. The CDR3 sequence is 15 residues long. Germline loops: CDR1 MDHEN, CDR2 SYDVKM. Trimming took 5 bases from V and 0 from J, leaving 13 bases between them. CDR3 amino acids: CASSPPRLYQETQYF. The CDR3 bases are TGTGCCAGCAGTCCCCCGAGGCTTTACCAAGAGACCCAGTACTTC.